This record looks at one TCR beta chain sequence and its context. These data are taken from a study of blood T cell repertoires in COVID-19. Study overall: Samples representing acute and convalescent COVID-19 were sourced from the United States, Italy and Spain.

The length of the CDR3 is 15 residues. Per germline, CDR1 KGHSH and CDR2 LQKENI. The V segment lost 4 bases and the J segment 2 bases; nucleotides outside the gene matches: 5. Per the authors' pipeline: Reference gene primer amplification gave estimated nucleated cell counts. The table came from immunoSEQ multiplex PCR; TCRdb's copy has only in-frame clones and leaves some out. V, J and clone size derive from that table, while D and trimming were established from the DNA sequence. The sample yields about 300,000 clones, around 90% seen once. Individuals drawn from 20 to 25 US areas were about 18 to 89 years old. Each participant's cohort was designated according to participant-reported clinical history.

V and J are TRBV18 and TRBJ2-1, with 7 nucleotides matching TRBD2. Sequencing was performed on PBMCs or T cells enriched from blood (not recorded which). The sequence was obtained from a woman aged 25 to 45 who had recovered from COVID-19. The CDR3 DNA sequence: TGTGCCAGCTCACTCGTCGGGGGGACCTACAATGAGCAGTTCTTC. Amino acids: CASSLVGGTYNEQFF.